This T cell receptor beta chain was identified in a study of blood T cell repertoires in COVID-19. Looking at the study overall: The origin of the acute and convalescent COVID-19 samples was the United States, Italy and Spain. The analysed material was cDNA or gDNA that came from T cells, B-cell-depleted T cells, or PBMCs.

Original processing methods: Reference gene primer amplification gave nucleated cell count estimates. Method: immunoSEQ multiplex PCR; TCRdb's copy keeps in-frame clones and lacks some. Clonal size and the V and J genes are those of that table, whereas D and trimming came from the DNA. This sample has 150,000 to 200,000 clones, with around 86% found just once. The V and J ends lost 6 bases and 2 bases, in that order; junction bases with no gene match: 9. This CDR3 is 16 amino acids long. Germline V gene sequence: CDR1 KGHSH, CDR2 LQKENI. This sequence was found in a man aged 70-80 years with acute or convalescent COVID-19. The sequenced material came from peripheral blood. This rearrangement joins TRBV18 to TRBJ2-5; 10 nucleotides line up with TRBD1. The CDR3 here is CASSHRMGQGQETQYF. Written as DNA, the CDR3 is TGTGCCAGCTCTCACAGGATGGGACAGGGGCAAGAGACCCAGTACTTC.